The present T cell receptor (beta chain) was sequenced within a study of neurological immune-mediated disorders. TCRdb re-called the 5' RACE reads through MiXCR, storing one row per CDR3 protein. The table lists around 49,000 distinct CDR3 sequences, 10% to 15% of them singletons. This CDR3 is 15 amino acids long. CDR1 and CDR2 (germline): MDHEN, SYDVKM. With 7 bases clipped from V and 7 bases from J, the junction kept 11 bases outside the gene matches. This sample's time point: longitudinal time-point 3. This clonotype was detected ten times or more. Sequencing input: PBMCs. The chain uses TRBV28 and TRBJ2-1; TRBD2 agrees at 9 bases. The sequence was collected from a male donor with HTLV-1-associated myelopathy (HAM/TSP). The CDR3 sequence: CASNSPSGVGNEQFF. In DNA form, the CDR3 reads TGTGCCAGCAATAGCCCTAGCGGGGTAGGTAATGAGCAGTTCTTC.